These 26 T cell receptor beta chains share one sample of origin, sequenced in a study of CD8 T cells in ankylosing spondylitis (TCRdb year 2017). Libraries were built with 5' RACE. Sequencing used an Illumina HiSeq 2500. TCRdb's own reprocessing of the public reads used fastp at Q25 and MiXCR and kept productive beta chains. For every CDR3 protein sequence, its rows merge into one entry that carries the most common genes and DNA. Here the sample has under 300,000 distinct CDR3 sequences; around 10% occur a single time. The ten largest account for around 6.5% of the sample. The source material was blood, either unsorted or a sorted T cell fraction (not recorded which). These receptors originate from a male donor with ankylosing spondylitis or in good health (not recorded which).

The V gene is TRBV7-6, the J gene TRBJ2-7; 9 bases are shared with TRBD1. V was pared by 3 bases and J by 6 bases, with 9 bases of the junction left unmatched. This CDR3 region has 15 residues. Germline assignment: CDR1 SGHVS and CDR2 FNYEAQ. The CDR3 loop reads CASSFGGQGDGEQYF. For the CDR3, the DNA is TGTGCCAGCAGCTTTGGGGGACAGGGAGACGGCGAGCAGTACTTC.

This clonotype has just a few counts. The chain combines TRBV5-1 with TRBJ2-3; D remains ambiguous. Germline V gives CDR1 SGHRS, CDR2 YFSETQ. There are 16 residues in the CDR3. With 4 bases removed from V and 3 bases from J, the gap between germline ends came to 18 bases. CDR3 residues: CASSVEVVSLTDTQYF. CDR3 sequence (DNA): TGCGCCAGCAGCGTGGAAGTAGTGTCCCTTACAGATACGCAGTATTTT. Variable domain in full (rest from reference TRBV5-1 and TRBJ2-3): KAGVTQTPRYLIKTRGQQVTLSCSPISGHRSVSWYQQTPGQGLQFLFEYFSETQRNKGNFPGRFSGRQFSNSRSEMNVSTLELGDSALYLCASSVEVVSLTDTQYFGPGTRLTVL.

This clonotype has at least ten counts. This chain connects TRBV4-2 to TRBJ1-2; unclear D gene. Germline lookup yields CDR1 LGHNA and CDR2 YNFKEQ. CDR3 length equals 17 residues. Trimming removed 1 base from V and 2 bases from J, with 17 bases in between. CDR3 region: CASSQVKPLDPNYGYTF. The CDR3 nucleotides are TGTGCCAGCAGCCAAGTTAAGCCGTTGGACCCCAACTATGGCTACACCTTC.

The chain links TRBV7-3 to TRBJ2-3; TRBD2 agrees at 7 bases. With 4 bases clipped from V and 4 bases from J, the junction kept 8 bases outside the gene matches. The CDR3 length is 15 residues. Germline V gene lookup returns CDR1 SGHTA and CDR2 FQGTGA. CDR3 bases: TGTGCCAGCAGCTGGGCTAGCGGAGCCCCAGATACGCAGTATTTT. Its translation: CASSWASGAPDTQYF.

This clonotype was observed at least ten times. This rearrangement joins TRBV20-1 to TRBJ2-5, with D perhaps TRBD1 (5 bases). V was trimmed by 2 bases and J by 7 bases, leaving 17 bases between them. Germline V CDR1 and CDR2: DFQATT, SNEGSKA (reference sequence). There are 14 residues in the CDR3. The CDR3 protein is CSARPITGLGTQYF. The CDR3 coding sequence is TGCAGTGCTAGACCTATAACAGGCTTGGGGACCCAGTACTTC.

This clonotype occurred a few times. The CDR3 DNA is TGCAGTGCTAGAGTGGGGACAGCGGGACTTTATAGCAATCAGCCCCAGCATTTT. Amino acid sequence: CSARVGTAGLYSNQPQHF. The chain couples TRBV20-1 to TRBJ1-5; TRBD1 agrees at 7 bases. Germline-derived CDR1 and CDR2 are DFQATT and SNEGSKA (reference sequence). The CDR3 consists of 18 residues. V lost 1 base and J lost 0; bases outside the gene matches: 12.

This sequence joins TRBV2 and TRBJ2-2, with 8 bases identical to TRBD2. Trimming removed 3 bases from V and 4 bases from J; junction bases left unmatched: 4. The CDR3 has 15 amino acids. Germline V CDR1 and CDR2: SNHLY, FYNNEI. In DNA, the CDR3 is TGTGCCAGCAGTGAGGTAGCGGGATCCACCGGGGAGCTGTTTTTT. It codes for CASSEVAGSTGELFF.

This clonotype was detected ten times or more. The rearrangement joins TRBV5-1 to TRBJ2-1; 9 bases agree with TRBD2. Germline V gene data show CDR1 as SGHRS and CDR2 as YFSETQ. The CDR3 has 15 residues. V lost 5 bases and J lost 0; bases outside the gene matches: 3. CDR3 coding DNA: TGCGCCAGCAGGGAGCGGGGGGCCTCCTACAATGAGCAGTTCTTC. Residues: CASRERGASYNEQFF.

This chain links TRBV20-1 with TRBJ1-5; no clear D. The germline V and J ends were trimmed by 5 bases and 0 bases, with 14 bases remaining between them. Germline CDR1 is DFQATT and CDR2 is SNEGSKA (reference sequence). This CDR3 has 15 amino acids. The CDR3 DNA sequence: TGCAGTGCTTTGGTCCCCGGGAATAGCAATCAGCCCCAGCATTTT. Amino acid sequence: CSALVPGNSNQPQHF.

This clonotype was counted ten times or more. The chain is built from TRBV12-3 or TRBV12-4 and TRBJ1-1; no clear D gene. V lost 1 base to trimming and J lost 1 base, with 7 bases between them. The CDR3 has 14 amino acids. CDR3 residues: CASSLGIWNTEAFF. In DNA form, the CDR3 reads TGTGCCAGCAGTTTAGGCATTTGGAACACTGAAGCTTTCTTT.

This clonotype came up many times. The J gene is TRBJ2-7, the V gene TRBV3-1, with 7 positions matching TRBD2. V dropped 5 bases and J dropped 0; count of bases not matched to a gene: 7. Germline V gives CDR1 LGHDT, CDR2 YNNKEL (reference sequence). The CDR3 is made up of 15 amino acids. The CDR3 sequence is CASSGGTTNSYEQYF. DNA of the CDR3: TGTGCCAGCAGCGGGGGGACTACCAACTCCTACGAGCAGTACTTC.

The chain links TRBV20-1 to TRBJ1-1; the D is unclear. Trimming removed 0 bases at V and 5 bases at J, with 7 bases between. Germline lookup yields CDR1 DFQATT and CDR2 SNEGSKA (reference sequence). The length of the CDR3 is 12 residues. The CDR3 loop reads CSARDAGTEAFF. As DNA, the CDR3 is TGCAGTGCTAGAGATGCGGGGACTGAAGCTTTCTTT.

This clonotype was seen more than once but under ten times. The CDR3 DNA follows: TGTGCCAGCAGTTTTATTAGGGGTCGGGGCGGCTACACCTTC. Amino acids: CASSFIRGRGGYTF. The chain uses TRBV12-3 or TRBV12-4 and TRBJ1-2; weak D call: TRBD1 (5 bases). The CDR3 is 14 amino acids. V dropped 3 bases and J dropped 8 bases, with 16 bases sitting between them.

The CDR3 region is CASSQNGPPRETQYF. The DNA for the CDR3 is TGTGCCAGCAGTCAGAACGGGCCGCCTCGAGAGACCCAGTACTTC. The rearrangement uses TRBV28 and TRBJ2-5, with D hard to call. The CDR3 consists of 15 residues. V lost 5 bases and J 4 bases, leaving 17 bases between the germline ends. CDR1 is MDHEN, CDR2 SYDVKM, per germline.

This clonotype was observed many times. The chain uses TRBV5-1 and TRBJ1-1; D remains unclear. This CDR3 spans 15 amino acids. Germline loops: CDR1 SGHRS, CDR2 YFSETQ. Trimming removed 0 bases at V and 1 base at J, with 10 bases between. The CDR3 DNA follows: TGCGCCAGCAGCTTGGAGGGCGTTCCGAACACTGAAGCTTTCTTT. Translation: CASSLEGVPNTEAFF. The entire variable domain, with the rest obtained from reference TRBV5-1 and TRBJ1-1, is as follows: KAGVTQTPRYLIKTRGQQVTLSCSPISGHRSVSWYQQTPGQGLQFLFEYFSETQRNKGNFPGRFSGRQFSNSRSEMNVSTLELGDSALYLCASSLEGVPNTEAFFGQGTRLTVV.

This clonotype appeared many times. This rearrangement joins TRBV5-5 to TRBJ2-1; either TRBD1 or TRBD2 may supply D (5 bases each). CDR1 and CDR2 (germline): SGHKS, YYEKEE (reference sequence). The V gene lost 6 bases and the J gene lost 8 bases, with 18 bases spanning the gap. The CDR3 contains 14 residues. CDR3 sequence (DNA): TGTGCCAGCACCCCCGTTGGGGGACGATATGAGCAGTTCTTC. Its protein is CASTPVGGRYEQFF.

This clonotype showed up many times. The rearrangement joins TRBV12-3 or TRBV12-4 to TRBJ1-6; D might be TRBD1 (6 bases). The CDR3 contains 17 residues. The ends were cut back, 5 bases at V and 0 bases at J, with 14 bases in the middle. The CDR3 DNA follows: TGTGCCAGCAGTACCAGGGGTGGACTCTCCTATAATTCACCCCTCCACTTT. Translating gives CASSTRGGLSYNSPLHF.

This clonotype was counted ten times or more. The rearrangement joins TRBV12-3 or TRBV12-4 to TRBJ2-1; the D gene is possibly TRBD1 (5 bases). CDR3 length: 14 residues. V gave up 6 bases and J gave up 6 bases, with 15 bases separating them. The CDR3 spells CASSPWGGRNEQFF. The CDR3 DNA follows: TGTGCCAGCAGCCCCTGGGGCGGACGCAATGAGCAGTTCTTC.

The gene calls are TRBV4-2 and TRBJ2-7; 8 bases align to TRBD2. Germline V gives CDR1 LGHNA, CDR2 YNFKEQ. The ends lost 0 bases at V and 3 bases at J; junction bases unmatched: 7. CDR3 size: 16 residues. The DNA of the CDR3 is TGTGCCAGCAGCCAAGATTACCAGCGGGAGTTCTACGAGCAGTACTTC. It codes for CASSQDYQREFYEQYF.

The J gene is TRBJ1-2, the V gene TRBV7-9; D gene unclear. The V and J ends lost 0 bases and 5 bases respectively, with 10 bases between them. Germline CDR1 is SEHNR and CDR2 is FQNEAQ (reference sequence). The CDR3 contains 14 residues. CDR3 bases: TGTGCCAGCAGCTTAGCCGCCAGCGGTTATGGCTACACCTTC. It specifies CASSLAASGYGYTF. Drawing the rest from reference TRBV7-9 and TRBJ1-2, the complete variable domain is DTGVSQNPRHKITKRGQNVTFRCDPISEHNRLYWYRQTLGQGPEFLTYFQNEAQLEKSRLLSDRFSAERPKGSFSTLEIQRTEQGDSAMYLCASSLAASGYGYTFGSGTRLTVV.

This clonotype was observed many times. The V gene is TRBV29-1, the J gene TRBJ2-3; D gene uncertain. CDR3 length: 13 amino acids. V lost 8 bases, J lost 3 bases, and 15 bases lay in between. Germline values: CDR1 SQVTM, CDR2 ANQGSEA. CDR3 coding DNA: TGCAGCTCCTCGGGCCAGATGACAGATACGCAGTATTTT. Encoded protein: CSSSGQMTDTQYF.

This clonotype was seen only a few times. The rearrangement uses TRBV5-1 and TRBJ2-1; 14 bases fit TRBD2. The V gene end was trimmed by 1 base and the J gene end by 6 bases; junction bases not matched to a gene: 6. Germline loops: CDR1 SGHRS, CDR2 YFSETQ. CDR3 length: 17 residues. Here the CDR3 reads CASSLSGTSGSRNEQFF. The CDR3 nucleotides read TGCGCCAGCAGCTTGTCGGGGACTAGCGGGAGTCGCAATGAGCAGTTCTTC.

This clonotype has at least ten counts. V gene TRBV9 combines with J gene TRBJ2-7; TRBD2 aligns across 10 bases. The CDR3 has 17 residues. Germline V gene sequence: CDR1 SGDLS, CDR2 YYNGEE. The junction had 10 bases not matched to a gene; V was cut back by 0 bases and J by 4 bases. CDR3 sequence: CASSVVGAAGGRYEQYF. As DNA, the CDR3 is TGTGCCAGCAGCGTAGTTGGCGCAGCGGGAGGGCGTTACGAGCAGTACTTC. The full variable domain, completed using reference TRBV9 and TRBJ2-7, is DSGVTQTPKHLITATGQRVTLRCSPRSGDLSVYWYQQSLDQGLQFLIQYYNGEERAKGNILERFSAQQFPDLHSELNLSSLELGDSALYFCASSVVGAAGGRYEQYFGPGTRLTVT.

This clonotype was recorded at least ten times. The chain combines TRBV12-3 or TRBV12-4 with TRBJ2-1, with 7 nucleotides matching TRBD1. After removal of 4 bases from V and 0 bases from J, the junction contained 6 bases not matched to a gene. The CDR3 runs to 16 residues. For the CDR3, the DNA is TGTGCCAGCAGTTACCCGGACAGGAGCTCCTACAATGAGCAGTTCTTC. Translation: CASSYPDRSSYNEQFF.

V is TRBV7-9 and J is TRBJ2-1; no firm D call. CDR3 length: 16 residues. CDR1 and CDR2 (germline): SEHNR, FQNEAQ (reference sequence). V lost 1 base, J lost 4 bases, and 14 bases lay in between. This CDR3 is CASSLVASHQYNEQFF. CDR3 nucleotide sequence: TGTGCCAGCAGCTTAGTCGCGAGCCATCAATACAATGAGCAGTTCTTC.

This clonotype was detected many times. The genes are TRBV21-1 and TRBJ1-5; no check of the table's D call, TRBD1, against the DNA was made. TRBV21-1 is an annotated pseudogene. This CDR3 has 15 amino acids. CDR3 residues: CASSEGQGFDQPQHF. In nucleotides, the CDR3 is TGTGCCAGCAGCGAGGGACAGGGGTTTGATCAGCCCCAGCATTTT.